This record covers a single TCR beta chain. Its antigen is as yet unknown. This sample was taken from a study of T-cell reconstitution after alpha-beta-depleted transplantation in children. The study, taken as a whole, reports: Day-60 TCRbeta diversity that was high in some patients was derived from surviving recipient T cells and thymic progenitors. One year after transplant, T-cell counts and diversity came mostly from newly produced T cells.

J lost 6 bases, V lost 4 bases, and 6 bases had no gene match. Germline assignment: CDR1 SGHRS and CDR2 YFSETQ. This CDR3 spans 15 amino acids. Preparation of the TCRbeta library used unique molecular identifiers. TCRdb recomputed calls from the PCR reads with MiXCR, one row per CDR3 protein. The sample has just under 250,000 distinct CDR3 sequences, roughly 25% seen once; the top ten hold approximately 2.5%. The chain employs TRBV5-1 and TRBJ2-5; 13 bases fit TRBD2. This specimen was PBMCs, taken before TCRalphabeta/CD19-depleted stem cell transplant. The origin of this receptor is a girl under 10 years old with Fanconi anemia, due to receive a stem cell transplant. CDR3 residues: CASSPGLAGDQTQYF. CDR3 coding DNA: TGCGCCAGCAGCCCAGGACTAGCGGGAGACCAGACCCAGTACTTC.